These T cell receptor beta chains were read from a single sample in a study of blood T cells in healthy people across ages. TCRdb re-called the 5' RACE reads with MiXCR, one entry per CDR3 protein. The data show some 1,800,000 distinct CDR3 sequences, roughly two fifths seen once. Sequenced material: blood. The origin of the receptors is a human donor in good health. Both conserved end residues are part of each CDR3. Each record gives: V gene, J gene, clone size, CDR3 protein. For some rows the clone size is stated as once, few or many, or as a class when expanded; others skip it.

V: TRBV6-2/TRBV6-3; J: TRBJ2-7; size: few; CDR3: CASSYLGQGTYEQYF
V: TRBV28; J: TRBJ2-7; size: many; CDR3: CASSLGQGRLQYF
V: TRBV10-3; J: TRBJ2-3; size: NA; CDR3: CAISDRETPQADTQYF
V: TRBV25-1; J: TRBJ2-3; size: NA; CDR3: CASSELWGTARDTQYF
V: TRBV6-5; J: TRBJ1-4; size: NA; CDR3: CASSSTGSGEKLFF
V: TRBV4-2; J: TRBJ1-5; size: NA; CDR3: CASSPARLYQPQHF
V: TRBV6-1; J: TRBJ2-5; size: NA; CDR3: CASHTVLGETQYF
V: TRBV5-4; J: TRBJ2-5; size: many; CDR3: CASSSDSGYQETQYF
V: TRBV6-1; J: TRBJ2-1; size: NA; CDR3: CASREQGGNEQFF
V: TRBV20-1; J: TRBJ2-3; size: NA; CDR3: CSAEQGFTDTQYF
V: TRBV20-1; J: TRBJ2-5; size: NA; CDR3: CSARVSSYQETQYF
V: TRBV5-6; J: TRBJ2-5; size: NA; CDR3: CASSLRARGSYNEQYF
V: TRBV6-1; J: TRBJ1-1; size: few; CDR3: CASGAAVSAEAFF
V: TRBV7-9; J: TRBJ1-1; size: NA; CDR3: CASSLSSPRAFF
V: TRBV20-1; J: TRBJ1-4; size: NA; CDR3: CSARGHTVINEKLFF
V: TRBV29-1; J: TRBJ1-1; size: few; CDR3: CSVDRAINTEAFF
V: TRBV27; J: TRBJ2-7; size: NA; CDR3: CASSLGLEGYEQYF
V: TRBV9; J: TRBJ1-2; size: NA; CDR3: CASSGAEYGYTF
V: TRBV2; J: TRBJ1-2; size: many; CDR3: CASSRTGGNYGYTF
V: TRBV7-2; J: TRBJ1-6; size: NA; CDR3: CASSGPLGSPLHF
V: TRBV20-1; J: TRBJ2-7; size: few; CDR3: CSARAGTSGGYEQYF
V: TRBV5-1; J: TRBJ1-1; size: few; CDR3: CASSLSLGQGFTEAFF
V: TRBV4-3; J: TRBJ2-1; size: NA; CDR3: CASSQLQGDNEQFF
V: TRBV12-3/TRBV12-4; J: TRBJ2-1; size: NA; CDR3: CASKPARQEQFF